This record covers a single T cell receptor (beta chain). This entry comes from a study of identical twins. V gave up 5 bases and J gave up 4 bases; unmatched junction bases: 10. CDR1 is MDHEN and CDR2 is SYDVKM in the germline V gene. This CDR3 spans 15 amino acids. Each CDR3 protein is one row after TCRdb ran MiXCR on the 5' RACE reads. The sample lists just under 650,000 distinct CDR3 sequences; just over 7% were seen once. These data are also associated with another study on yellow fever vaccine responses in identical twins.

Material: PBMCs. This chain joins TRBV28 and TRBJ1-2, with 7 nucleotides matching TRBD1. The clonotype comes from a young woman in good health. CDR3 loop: CASSLESGQFYGYTF. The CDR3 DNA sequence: TGTGCCAGCAGTCTCGAATCGGGACAGTTCTATGGCTACACCTTC.